This T cell receptor beta chain is from a study of chemoradiotherapy in HPV16-positive cancers. As for the study in general: Candidate HPV-specific T-cell clones and common TCR motifs came from functional assays in a couple of HPV16-positive patients.

Findings and caveats of the study: For HPV16-positive patients, expanding HPV-responsive T cells associated with longer recurrence-free survival. During treatment, candidate HPV-specific clones and E7-related motifs expanded in tumor.

Samples were taken several times over chemoradiotherapy. TCRdb keeps only in-frame clones here, not all; method: immunoSEQ multiplex PCR. The sample holds 5,000 to 6,500 clones, around 73% seen once. Comment on this clone: What it recognizes is unknown.

CDR1 is SGHNT and CDR2 is YYREEE in the germline V gene (reference sequence). This CDR3 contains 15 residues. V was shortened by 3 bases and J by 3 bases, with 16 bases between the two germline ends. This material was acquired from a patient who underwent chemoradiotherapy. This chain joins TRBV5-4 and TRBJ2-7; D call uncertain. This clonotype was sampled from a human donor with HPV-associated anogenital cancer. This chain's CDR3 is CASSYRPPRNYEQYF. CDR3 sequence (DNA): TGTGCCAGCAGCTACCGCCCCCCCAGGAACTACGAGCAGTACTTC.